The 26 T cell receptor beta chains given below trace back to one sample, sequenced in a study of blood T cells in healthy people across ages. A second PCR, run for roughly 6 to 11 cycles, used a sample-barcoded 5' primer plus a J-beta primer mix. TCRdb recomputed calls from the 5' RACE reads with MiXCR, one row per CDR3 protein. The sample gives fewer than 750,000 distinct CDR3 sequences, roughly 43% of which show up once; 20% to 25% is in the top ten. Sequenced input: blood. These receptors were taken from a man older than 75 in good health.

The chain uses TRBV20-1 and TRBJ2-4; TRBD1 aligns across 8 bases. The CDR3 is 16 amino acids. The germline gives CDR1 DFQATT, CDR2 SNEGSKA (reference sequence). J lost 1 base, V lost 0 bases, and 5 bases had no gene match. DNA for the CDR3: TGCAGTGCTAGAGATCAGGGGGCAGGGGCCAAAAACATTCAGTACTTC. It codes for CSARDQGAGAKNIQYF.

This clonotype was counted between two and nine times. The chain employs TRBV6-6 and TRBJ1-2; D is ambiguous. CDR3 length equals 13 residues. Germline-derived CDR1 and CDR2 are MNHNY and SVGAGI (reference sequence). V lost 7 bases and J 2 bases, leaving 11 bases between the germline ends. CDR3 DNA: TGTGCCAGCACCGACGGGAGAAACTATGGCTACACCTTC. Protein sequence: CASTDGRNYGYTF.

This chain uses TRBV9 with TRBJ1-2; the D is unclear. The CDR3 contains 17 residues. V was cut by 0 bases and J by 2 bases, with 17 bases left in between. CDR1 and CDR2 from the germline V gene are SGDLS and YYNGEE. The CDR3 DNA follows: TGTGCCAGCAGCGTAGGCCTCGATACGGCCCGAAACTATGGCTACACCTTC. Amino acids: CASSVGLDTARNYGYTF.

This clonotype was detected a few times. This sequence joins TRBV20-1 and TRBJ2-7, with D perhaps TRBD2 (6 bases). Trimming took off 2 bases at V and 0 bases at J, with 14 bases between the two ends. In germline, CDR1 is DFQATT, CDR2 SNEGSKA (reference sequence). The CDR3 contains 15 residues. This CDR3 is CSARTSRRASYEQYF. The CDR3 DNA reads as TGCAGTGCTAGAACTTCCAGGAGGGCCTCCTACGAGCAGTACTTC.

This clonotype was observed a handful of times. The chain is built from TRBV3-1 and TRBJ2-1; D may match TRBD1 or TRBD2 (6 bases each). The CDR3 runs 16 residues. The V gene lost 4 bases and the J gene lost 7 bases, with 20 bases spanning the gap. Germline CDR1 is LGHDT and CDR2 is YNNKEL (reference sequence). The CDR3 DNA is TGTGCCAGCAGCCGAGGGGGAGGACACGCGAAAAATGAGCAGTTCTTC. Translated, it gives CASSRGGGHAKNEQFF.

This clonotype has only a few counts. V usage is TRBV5-1 and J usage is TRBJ2-1, with D perhaps TRBD2 (6 bases). V lost 0 bases and J lost 8, with 12 bases in between. CDR3 length: 14 amino acids. Germline-derived CDR1 and CDR2 are SGHRS and YFSETQ. CDR3: CASSLDPGVDEQFF. The CDR3 DNA is TGCGCCAGCAGCTTGGATCCGGGGGTCGATGAGCAGTTCTTC.

This rearrangement joins TRBV28 to TRBJ2-2; possibly TRBD2 for D (5 bases). V dropped 8 bases and J dropped 6 bases, with 22 bases sitting between them. CDR1 and CDR2 (germline): MDHEN, SYDVKM. The CDR3 spans 16 residues. CDR3 amino acids: CASGGSSGAVAGELFF. CDR3 in DNA: TGTGCCAGCGGCGGGTCCTCCGGCGCTGTAGCCGGGGAGCTGTTTTTT.

The chain has TRBV4-1 and TRBJ1-2; 8 bases agree with TRBD1. The CDR3 has 16 amino acids. Germline CDR1 reads MGHRA; CDR2 reads YSYEKL. Trimming took 0 bases from V and 0 from J; bases not matched to a gene: 3. CDR3 sequence: CASSQDADRANYGYTF. The CDR3 DNA reads as TGCGCCAGCAGCCAAGATGCGGACAGGGCTAACTATGGCTACACCTTC.

As concerns this clonotype: At one of its ends the junction is not consistent with the germline gene, which may arise from a read error. This rearrangement joins TRBV15 to TRBJ2-3; D is uncertain. Germline V gene lookup returns CDR1 LNHNV and CDR2 YYDKDF (reference sequence). The CDR3 has 15 residues. The CDR3 coding sequence is TGTGCCGCCAGCATCGAGTGGCGGAGCACAGATACGCAGTATTTT. This gives the protein CAASIEWRSTDTQYF. Full variable domain (missing parts from reference TRBV15 and TRBJ2-3): DAMVIQNPRYQVTQFGKPVTLSCSQTLNHNVMYWYQQKSSQAPKLLFHYYDKDFNNEADTPDNFQSRRPNTSFCFLDIRSPGLGDTAMYLCAASIEWRSTDTQYFGPGTRLTVL.

The CDR3 DNA follows: TGCAGTGTTAGGCGGCTAGCCAAAAACATTCAGTACTTC. Translating it yields CSVRRLAKNIQYF. The V call is TRBV20-1, the J call TRBJ2-4; the D is unclear. This CDR3 comprises 13 residues. Germline CDR1 and CDR2: DFQATT and SNEGSKA (reference sequence). The V and J ends lost 7 bases and 0 bases respectively, with 10 bases between them.

This clonotype occurred a few times. The chain links TRBV27 to TRBJ2-5; maybe TRBD2 (5 bases). The CDR3 runs 15 residues. CDR1 is MNHEY, CDR2 SMNVEV, per germline (reference sequence). Trimming shortened V by 7 bases and J by 5 bases, and 20 bases separated the two germline ends. The CDR3 reads CASNSFGISPETQYF. In nucleotides, the CDR3 is TGTGCCAGCAATTCCTTCGGGATCTCCCCCGAGACCCAGTACTTC.

This clonotype came up once. The rearrangement links TRBV7-2 to TRBJ2-3; no firm D call. V was pared by 6 bases and J by 6 bases, with 7 bases between. Germline V CDR1 and CDR2: SGHTA, FQGNSA. CDR3 length: 11 residues. DNA of the CDR3: TGTGCCAGCAGTGCGAGGGATACGCAGTATTTT. It encodes CASSARDTQYF.

The chain joins TRBV29-1 to TRBJ2-3, with D unclear. CDR1 is SQVTM and CDR2 is ANQGSEA in the germline V gene. The ends were cut back, 0 bases at V and 2 bases at J, with 3 bases in the middle. The CDR3 loop spans 12 amino acids. CDR3 coding DNA: TGCAGCGTTGAAGAGTACACAGATACGCAGTATTTT. This translates into CSVEEYTDTQYF.

This clonotype was seen a handful of times. J is TRBJ2-1 and V is TRBV6-2 or TRBV6-3, with D unclear. V was clipped by 2 bases and J by 7 bases, with 9 bases between them. The CDR3 has 13 amino acids. Looked up from germline, CDR1 is MNHEY and CDR2 is SVGEGT. CDR3 region: CASSYLSWNEQFF. The CDR3 DNA reads TGTGCCAGCAGTTACCTTAGCTGGAATGAGCAGTTCTTC.

V gene TRBV20-1 combines with J gene TRBJ2-1, with 9 nucleotides matching TRBD2. This CDR3 comprises 16 residues. Germline V CDR1 and CDR2: DFQATT, SNEGSKA (reference sequence). The V segment lost 6 bases and the J segment 5 bases; nucleotides outside the gene matches: 14. CDR3 sequence reads: CSALSGLAGLNNEQFF. For the CDR3, the DNA is TGCAGTGCCCTCTCCGGGCTAGCGGGGTTAAACAATGAGCAGTTCTTC.

This chain joins TRBV3-1 and TRBJ1-1; TRBD1 is a possible D gene (6 bases). The V gene's germline CDR1 is LGHDT and CDR2 YNNKEL (reference sequence). Trimming shortened V by 0 bases and J by 8 bases, and 10 bases separated the two germline ends. This CDR3 comprises 13 residues. As DNA, the CDR3 is TGTGCCAGCAGCCAAGATCTCGGGACAGAAGCTTTCTTT. It encodes CASSQDLGTEAFF.

The chain recombines TRBV6-5 with TRBJ2-4, with D perhaps assigned TRBD1 or TRBD2 (5 bases each). CDR3 length equals 17 residues. V lost 2 bases to trimming and J lost 0 bases, with 14 bases between them. Germline V gene sequence: CDR1 MNHEY, CDR2 SVGAGI. The CDR3 spells CASSYRGQGRAKNIQYF. The CDR3 DNA sequence: TGTGCCAGCAGTTACCGAGGGCAGGGTAGAGCCAAAAACATTCAGTACTTC.

The chain carries TRBV2 and TRBJ2-3, with D possibly called TRBD1 or TRBD2 (6 bases each). V was trimmed by 2 bases and J by 11 bases, leaving 11 bases between them. The V gene's germline CDR1 is SNHLY and CDR2 FYNNEI. The CDR3 is 12 residues long. In DNA form, the CDR3 reads TGTGCCAGCAGTGAACCGGGGGCTTTGCAGTATTTT. This gives the protein CASSEPGALQYF.

V and J are TRBV5-6 and TRBJ2-7; weak D call: TRBD2 (6 bases). With the DNA end fitting TRBJ2-4 better, the J assignment may be wrong. The CDR3 is 12 amino acids. Per the germline V gene, CDR1 is SGHDT and CDR2 is YYEEEE. The CDR3 nucleotides are TGTGCCAGCAGTGGAGGGTCGTACATTCAGTACTTC. This encodes CASSGGSYIQYF.

The J gene is TRBJ2-1, the V gene TRBV6-5, with D possibly TRBD2 on 5 matching bases. Germline assignment: CDR1 MNHEY and CDR2 SVGAGI. The CDR3 has 14 amino acids. V was pared by 5 bases and J by 8 bases, with 16 bases between. The CDR3 DNA reads TGTGCCAGCAGTGACTTCCTAGCAGCCGATGAGCAGTTCTTC. It is translated as CASSDFLAADEQFF.

The J gene is TRBJ2-1, the V gene TRBV3-1; TRBD2 matches 11 bases. The CDR3 length is 17 residues. From germline, CDR1 is LGHDT and CDR2 YNNKEL (reference sequence). V lost 1 base and J lost 6; bases outside the gene matches: 8. CDR3 in DNA: TGTGCCAGCAGCCAAGGGCTAGCGGGAGGAGAGCGCAATGAGCAGTTCTTC. Amino acid sequence: CASSQGLAGGERNEQFF.

This clonotype appeared many times. The rearrangement joins TRBV6-5 to TRBJ2-1; D remains unclear. The CDR3 is 12 residues long. Germline-derived CDR1 and CDR2 are MNHEY and SVGAGI. The V gene lost 4 bases and the J gene lost 5 bases, with 6 bases spanning the gap. The DNA for the CDR3 is TGTGCCAGCAGTTCACCTAACAATGAGCAGTTCTTC. This gives the protein CASSSPNNEQFF.

As regards this clonotype: A read error is possible here, since a much larger clone lies one base away. V is TRBV6-5 and J is TRBJ1-1, with TRBD1 matching over 10 bases. This CDR3 region has 15 residues. Germline-derived CDR1 and CDR2 are MNHEY and SVGAGI. The CDR3 coding sequence is TGTGCCACCAGTACAGGGACAGGGGAGAACACTGAAGCTTTCTTT. This encodes CATSTGTGENTEAFF.

The chain carries TRBV9 and TRBJ2-4, with D possibly called TRBD1 or TRBD2 (5 bases each). V shed 4 bases and J shed 0 bases, with 14 bases lying between them. The CDR3 consists of 16 residues. Germline V lookup: CDR1 SGDLS, CDR2 YYNGEE. The CDR3 DNA reads as TGTGCCAGCAGCTCACACCGGGACCTAGCCAAAAACATTCAGTACTTC. It is translated as CASSSHRDLAKNIQYF.

The chain links TRBV5-1 to TRBJ2-7; 12 nucleotides align to TRBD2. The germline V gene encodes CDR1 SGHRS and CDR2 YFSETQ. The CDR3 length is 16 residues. V dropped 4 bases and J dropped 4; count of bases not matched to a gene: 9. The CDR3, as DNA: TGCGCCAGCAGCCTATCCCCGGGGACTAGCGGGTACGAGCAGTACTTC. Translation: CASSLSPGTSGYEQYF.

The chain couples TRBV20-1 to TRBJ2-7, with 10 bases aligning to TRBD1. Germline-derived CDR1 and CDR2 are DFQATT and SNEGSKA (reference sequence). The CDR3 loop spans 16 amino acids. V shed 4 bases and J 0 bases; nucleotides not matched to a gene: 9. The CDR3 nucleotides read TGCAGTGCTAATCCCGGGACAGGGGACCCCTCCTACGAGCAGTACTTC. As protein: CSANPGTGDPSYEQYF.